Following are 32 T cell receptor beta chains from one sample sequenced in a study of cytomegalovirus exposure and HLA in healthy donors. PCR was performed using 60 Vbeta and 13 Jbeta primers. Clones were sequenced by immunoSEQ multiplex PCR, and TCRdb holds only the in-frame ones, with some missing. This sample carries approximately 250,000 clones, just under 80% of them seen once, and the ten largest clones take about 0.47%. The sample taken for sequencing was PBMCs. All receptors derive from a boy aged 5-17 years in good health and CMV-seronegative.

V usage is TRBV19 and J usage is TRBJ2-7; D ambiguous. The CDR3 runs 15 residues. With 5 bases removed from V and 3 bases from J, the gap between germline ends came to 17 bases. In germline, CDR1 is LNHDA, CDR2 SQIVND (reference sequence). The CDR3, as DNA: TGTGCCAGTAGTCTATACAGAGAAAACCACTACGAGCAGTACTTC. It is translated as CASSLYRENHYEQYF.

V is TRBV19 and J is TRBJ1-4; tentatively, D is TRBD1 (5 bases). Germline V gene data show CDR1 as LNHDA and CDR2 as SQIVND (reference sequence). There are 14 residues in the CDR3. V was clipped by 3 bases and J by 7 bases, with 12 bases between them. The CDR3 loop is CASSIGQGGEKLFF. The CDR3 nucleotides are TGTGCCAGTAGTATCGGCCAGGGAGGTGAAAAACTGTTTTTT. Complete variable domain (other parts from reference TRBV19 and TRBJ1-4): DGGITQSPKYLFRKEGQNVTLSCEQNLNHDAMYWYRQDPGQGLRLIYYSQIVNDFQKGDIAEGYSVSREKKESFPLTVTSAQKNPTAFYLCASSIGQGGEKLFFGSGTQLSVL.

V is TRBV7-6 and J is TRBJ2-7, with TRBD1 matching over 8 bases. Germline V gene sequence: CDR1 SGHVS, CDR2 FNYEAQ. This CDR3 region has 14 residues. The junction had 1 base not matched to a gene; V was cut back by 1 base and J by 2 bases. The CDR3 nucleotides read TGTGCCAGCAGCTTAGGGACAGGGACCTACGAGCAGTACTTC. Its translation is CASSLGTGTYEQYF.

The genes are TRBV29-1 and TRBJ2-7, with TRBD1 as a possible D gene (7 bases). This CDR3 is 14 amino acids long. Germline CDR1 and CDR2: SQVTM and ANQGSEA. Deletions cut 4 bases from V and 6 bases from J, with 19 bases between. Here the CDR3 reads CSVGMRDSHGEQYF. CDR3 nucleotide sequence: TGCAGCGTTGGAATGCGGGACAGCCACGGCGAGCAGTACTTC.

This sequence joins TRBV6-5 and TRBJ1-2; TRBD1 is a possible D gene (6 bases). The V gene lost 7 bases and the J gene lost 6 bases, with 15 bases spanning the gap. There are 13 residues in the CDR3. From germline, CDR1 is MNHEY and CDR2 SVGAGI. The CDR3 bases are TGTGCCAGCAAGAGCACAGGGAGGGATGGCTACACCTTC. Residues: CASKSTGRDGYTF.

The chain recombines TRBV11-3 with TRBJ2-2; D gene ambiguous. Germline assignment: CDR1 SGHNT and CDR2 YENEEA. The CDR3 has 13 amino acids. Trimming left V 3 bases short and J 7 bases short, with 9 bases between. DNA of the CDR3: TGTGCCAGCAGCTTCGAGTCGGGCGGGGAGCTGTTTTTT. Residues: CASSFESGGELFF.

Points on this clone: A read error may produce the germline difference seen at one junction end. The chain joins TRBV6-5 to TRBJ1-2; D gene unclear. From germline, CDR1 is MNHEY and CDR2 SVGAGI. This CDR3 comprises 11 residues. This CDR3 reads CASSYGGGYPF. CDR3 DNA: TGTGCCAGCAGTTACGGAGGAGGCTACCCCTTC.

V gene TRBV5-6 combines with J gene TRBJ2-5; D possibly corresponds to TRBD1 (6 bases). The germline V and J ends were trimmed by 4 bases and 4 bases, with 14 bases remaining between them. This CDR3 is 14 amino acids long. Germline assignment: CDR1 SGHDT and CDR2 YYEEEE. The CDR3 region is CASSPGPRGETQYF. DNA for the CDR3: TGTGCCAGCAGCCCTGGCCCCAGGGGAGAGACCCAGTACTTC.

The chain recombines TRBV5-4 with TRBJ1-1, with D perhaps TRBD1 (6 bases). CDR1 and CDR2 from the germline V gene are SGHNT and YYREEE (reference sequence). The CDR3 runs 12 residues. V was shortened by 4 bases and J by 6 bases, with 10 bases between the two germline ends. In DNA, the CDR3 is TGTGCCAGCAGCGTACAGGGTTCTGAAGCTTTCTTT. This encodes CASSVQGSEAFF.

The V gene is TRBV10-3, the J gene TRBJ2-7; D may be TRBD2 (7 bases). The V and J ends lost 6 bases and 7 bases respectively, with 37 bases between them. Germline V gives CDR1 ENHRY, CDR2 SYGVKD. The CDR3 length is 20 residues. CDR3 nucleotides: TGTGCCATCAGCTCGACTCAGGGAGGGTCGCACGGCCCGCAGGGGTGGGAGCAGTACTTC. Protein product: CAISSTQGGSHGPQGWEQYF.

The CDR3: CASSSPRRGGGIRRTEAFF. CDR3 bases: TGTGCCAGCAGCTCCCCCAGGAGAGGGGGCGGTATTCGTCGAACTGAAGCTTTCTTT. The chain employs TRBV11-1 and TRBJ1-1; 7 positions match TRBD1. Looked up from germline, CDR1 is SGHAT and CDR2 is FQDESV (reference sequence). This CDR3 contains 19 residues. The V and J ends lost 4 bases and 5 bases, in that order; junction bases with no gene match: 22.

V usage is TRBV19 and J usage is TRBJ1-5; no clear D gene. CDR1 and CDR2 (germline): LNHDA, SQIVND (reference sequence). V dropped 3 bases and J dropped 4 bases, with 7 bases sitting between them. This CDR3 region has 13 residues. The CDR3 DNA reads TGTGCCAGTAGTATGGCAGATAATCAGCCCCAGCATTTT. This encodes CASSMADNQPQHF. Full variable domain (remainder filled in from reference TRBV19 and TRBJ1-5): DGGITQSPKYLFRKEGQNVTLSCEQNLNHDAMYWYRQDPGQGLRLIYYSQIVNDFQKGDIAEGYSVSREKKESFPLTVTSAQKNPTAFYLCASSMADNQPQHFGDGTRLSIL.

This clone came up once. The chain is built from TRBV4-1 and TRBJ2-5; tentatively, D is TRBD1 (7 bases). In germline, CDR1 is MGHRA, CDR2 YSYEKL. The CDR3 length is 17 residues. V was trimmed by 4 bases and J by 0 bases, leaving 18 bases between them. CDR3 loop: CASSRRGGTAYQETQYF. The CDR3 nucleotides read TGCGCCAGCAGCCGGAGAGGGGGGACAGCTTACCAAGAGACCCAGTACTTC.

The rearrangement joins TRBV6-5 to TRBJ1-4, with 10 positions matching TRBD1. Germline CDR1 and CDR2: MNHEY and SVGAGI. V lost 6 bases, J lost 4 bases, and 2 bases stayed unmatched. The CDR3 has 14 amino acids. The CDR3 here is CASRGQGFNEKLFF. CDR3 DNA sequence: TGTGCCAGCAGGGGACAGGGGTTTAATGAAAAACTGTTTTTT.

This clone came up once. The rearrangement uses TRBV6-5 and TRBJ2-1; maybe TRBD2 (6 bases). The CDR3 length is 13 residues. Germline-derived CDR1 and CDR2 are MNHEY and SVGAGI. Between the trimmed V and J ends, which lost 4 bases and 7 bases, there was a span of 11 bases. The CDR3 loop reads CASSFLARNEQFF. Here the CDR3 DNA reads TGTGCCAGCAGTTTTCTAGCGAGGAATGAGCAGTTCTTC.

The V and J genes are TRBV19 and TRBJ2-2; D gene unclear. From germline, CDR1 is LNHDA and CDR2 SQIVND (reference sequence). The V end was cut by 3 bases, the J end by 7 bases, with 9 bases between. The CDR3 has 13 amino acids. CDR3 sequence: CASSITGDGELFF. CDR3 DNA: TGTGCCAGTAGTATTACTGGAGACGGGGAGCTGTTTTTT.

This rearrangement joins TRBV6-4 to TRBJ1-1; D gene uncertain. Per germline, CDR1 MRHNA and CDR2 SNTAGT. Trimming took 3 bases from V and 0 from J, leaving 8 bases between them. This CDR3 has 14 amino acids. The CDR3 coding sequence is TGTGCCAGCAGTGAACAGCCGATGAACACTGAAGCTTTCTTT. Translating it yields CASSEQPMNTEAFF.

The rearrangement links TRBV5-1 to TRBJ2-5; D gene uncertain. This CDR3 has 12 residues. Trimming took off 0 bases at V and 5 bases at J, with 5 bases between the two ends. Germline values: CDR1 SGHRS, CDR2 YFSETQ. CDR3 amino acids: CASSLDQETQYF. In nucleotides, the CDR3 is TGCGCCAGCAGCTTGGATCAGGAGACCCAGTACTTC.

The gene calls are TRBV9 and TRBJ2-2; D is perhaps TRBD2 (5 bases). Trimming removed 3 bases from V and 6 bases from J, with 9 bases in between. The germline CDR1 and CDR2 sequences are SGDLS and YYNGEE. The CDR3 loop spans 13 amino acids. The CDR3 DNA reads TGTGCCAGCAGCGGGAGGCGGGCCGGGGAGCTGTTTTTT. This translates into CASSGRRAGELFF.

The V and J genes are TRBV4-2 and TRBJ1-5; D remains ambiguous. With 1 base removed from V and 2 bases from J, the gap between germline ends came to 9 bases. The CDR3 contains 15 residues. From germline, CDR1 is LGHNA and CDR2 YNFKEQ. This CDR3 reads CASSQARGGNQPQHF. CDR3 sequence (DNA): TGTGCCAGCAGCCAAGCGCGGGGTGGCAATCAGCCCCAGCATTTT.

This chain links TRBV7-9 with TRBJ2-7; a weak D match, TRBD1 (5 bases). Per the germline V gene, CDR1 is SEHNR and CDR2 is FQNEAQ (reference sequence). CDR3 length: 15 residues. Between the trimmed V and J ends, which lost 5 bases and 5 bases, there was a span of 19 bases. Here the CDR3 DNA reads TGTGCCAGCAGCCCGACAGTTAACCCTACGGACGAGCAGTACTTC. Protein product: CASSPTVNPTDEQYF.

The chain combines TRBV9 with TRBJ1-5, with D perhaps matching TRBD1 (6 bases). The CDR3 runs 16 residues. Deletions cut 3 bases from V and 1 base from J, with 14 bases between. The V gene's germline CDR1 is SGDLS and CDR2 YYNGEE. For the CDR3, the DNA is TGTGCCAGCAGCGCCGGTATTACAGGGAGCAATCAGCCCCAGCATTTT. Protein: CASSAGITGSNQPQHF.

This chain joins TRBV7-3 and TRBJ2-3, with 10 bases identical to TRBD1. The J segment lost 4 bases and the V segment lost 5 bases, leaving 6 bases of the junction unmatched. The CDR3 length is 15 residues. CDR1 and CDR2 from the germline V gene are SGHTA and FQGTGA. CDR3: CASSRQGAEADTQYF. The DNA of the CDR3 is TGTGCCAGCAGCAGACAGGGGGCGGAGGCAGATACGCAGTATTTT.

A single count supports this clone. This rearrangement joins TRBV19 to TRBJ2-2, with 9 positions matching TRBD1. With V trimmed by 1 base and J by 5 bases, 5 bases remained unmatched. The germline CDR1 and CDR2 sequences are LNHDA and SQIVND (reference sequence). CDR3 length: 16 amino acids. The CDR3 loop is CASSIGSGTGTGELFF. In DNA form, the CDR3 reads TGTGCCAGTAGTATAGGCTCCGGGACAGGGACCGGGGAGCTGTTTTTT. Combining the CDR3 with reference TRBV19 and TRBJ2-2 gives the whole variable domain DGGITQSPKYLFRKEGQNVTLSCEQNLNHDAMYWYRQDPGQGLRLIYYSQIVNDFQKGDIAEGYSVSREKKESFPLTVTSAQKNPTAFYLCASSIGSGTGTGELFFGEGSRLTVL.

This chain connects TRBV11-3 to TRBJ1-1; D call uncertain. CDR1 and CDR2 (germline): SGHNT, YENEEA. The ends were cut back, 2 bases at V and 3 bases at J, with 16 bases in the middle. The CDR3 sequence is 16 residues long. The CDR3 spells CASSLSKTWVDTEAFF. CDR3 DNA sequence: TGTGCCAGCAGCTTAAGTAAGACATGGGTGGACACTGAAGCTTTCTTT. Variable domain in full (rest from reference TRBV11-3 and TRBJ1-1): EAGVVQSPRYKIIEKKQPVAFWCNPISGHNTLYWYLQNLGQGPELLIRYENEEAVDDSQLPKDRFSAERLKGVDSTLKIQPAELGDSAVYLCASSLSKTWVDTEAFFGQGTRLTVV.

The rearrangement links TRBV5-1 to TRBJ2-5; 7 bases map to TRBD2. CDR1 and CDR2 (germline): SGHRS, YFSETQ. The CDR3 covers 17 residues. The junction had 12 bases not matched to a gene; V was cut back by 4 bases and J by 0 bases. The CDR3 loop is CASSPGSAGRYQETQYF. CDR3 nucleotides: TGCGCCAGCAGCCCTGGTAGCGCCGGGAGGTACCAAGAGACCCAGTACTTC.

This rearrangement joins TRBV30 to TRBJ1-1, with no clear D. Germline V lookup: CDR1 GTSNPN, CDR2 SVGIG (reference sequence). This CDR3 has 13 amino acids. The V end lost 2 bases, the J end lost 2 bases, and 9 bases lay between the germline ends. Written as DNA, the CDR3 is TGTGCCTGGAGTTTCGGGGTTAACACTGAAGCTTTCTTT. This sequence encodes CAWSFGVNTEAFF.

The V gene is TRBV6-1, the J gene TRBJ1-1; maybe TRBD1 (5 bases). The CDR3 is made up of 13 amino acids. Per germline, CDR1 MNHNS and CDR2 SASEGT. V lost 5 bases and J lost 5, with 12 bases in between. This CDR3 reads CASSQGFVTEAFF. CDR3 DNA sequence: TGTGCCAGCAGTCAGGGTTTTGTGACTGAAGCTTTCTTT.

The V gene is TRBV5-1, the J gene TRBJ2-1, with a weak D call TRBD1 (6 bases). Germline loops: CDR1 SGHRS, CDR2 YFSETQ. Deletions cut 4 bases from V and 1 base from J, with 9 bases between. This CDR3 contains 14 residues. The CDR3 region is CASSLGTSYNEQFF. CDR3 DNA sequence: TGCGCCAGCAGCCTAGGGACATCCTACAATGAGCAGTTCTTC.

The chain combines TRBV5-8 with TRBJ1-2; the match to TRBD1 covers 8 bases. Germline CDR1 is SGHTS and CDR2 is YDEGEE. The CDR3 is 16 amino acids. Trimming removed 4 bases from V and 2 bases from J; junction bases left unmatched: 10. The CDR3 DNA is TGTGCCAGCAGCCATCCCGGGACAGGTTCCAACTATGGCTACACCTTC. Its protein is CASSHPGTGSNYGYTF.

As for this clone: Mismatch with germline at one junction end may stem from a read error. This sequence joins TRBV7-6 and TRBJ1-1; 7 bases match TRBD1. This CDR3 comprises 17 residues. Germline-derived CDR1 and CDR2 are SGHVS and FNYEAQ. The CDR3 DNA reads TGTGCCAGCAGCTTGGGATCTTGGAGACAGGGATTAACCGGACCTATCTTT. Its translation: CASSLGSWRQGLTGPIF. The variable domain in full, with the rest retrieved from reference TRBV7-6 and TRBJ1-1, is GAGVSQSPRYKVTKRGQDVALRCDPISGHVSLYWYRQALGQGPEFLTYFNYEAQQDKSGLPNDRFSAERPEGSISTLTIQRTEQRDSAMYRCASSLGSWRQGLTGPIFGQGTRLTVV.

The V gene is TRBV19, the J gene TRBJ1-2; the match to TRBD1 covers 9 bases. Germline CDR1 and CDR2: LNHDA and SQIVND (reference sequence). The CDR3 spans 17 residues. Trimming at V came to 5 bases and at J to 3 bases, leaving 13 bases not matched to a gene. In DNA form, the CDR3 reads TGTGCCAGTAGTGGCATTGGGACAGGGCCTTTCTACTATGGCTACACCTTC. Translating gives CASSGIGTGPFYYGYTF.